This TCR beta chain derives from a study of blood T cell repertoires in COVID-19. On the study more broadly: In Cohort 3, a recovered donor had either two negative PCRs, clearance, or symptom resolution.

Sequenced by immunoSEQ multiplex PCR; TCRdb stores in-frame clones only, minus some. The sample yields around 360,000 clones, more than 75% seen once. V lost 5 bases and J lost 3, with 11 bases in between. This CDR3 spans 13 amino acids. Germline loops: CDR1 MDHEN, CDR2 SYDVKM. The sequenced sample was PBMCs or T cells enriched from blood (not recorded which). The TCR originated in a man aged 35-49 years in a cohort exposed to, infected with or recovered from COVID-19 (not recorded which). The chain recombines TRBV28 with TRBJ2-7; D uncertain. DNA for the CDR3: TGTGCCAGCAGTCAATCCCCGGTCTACGAGCAGTACTTC. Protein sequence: CASSQSPVYEQYF.